Listed below are T cell receptor beta chains from one sample, sequenced in a study of blood T cells in healthy people across ages. Each CDR3 protein is one row after TCRdb ran MiXCR on the 5' RACE reads. The sample consists of roughly 700,000 distinct CDR3 sequences, more than 20% of them appearing once. This sample also belongs to another study, concerning T cells of mothers and their children.

Sequenced input: blood. These receptor sequences come from a boy younger than 18 in good health. Both conserved end residues are part of each CDR3. The D gene is left open where the match is weak. Only part of the rows carry a size: once, few, many, or a class if the clone is expanded.

clone size,D gene,J gene,V gene,CDR3 protein,CDR3 DNA
-,TRBD2,TRBJ2-1,TRBV7-8,CASSSPTSHLDNEQFF,TGTGCCAGCAGCTCCCCGACTAGCCATCTCGACAATGAGCAGTTCTTC
-,-,TRBJ2-7,TRBV28,CASSLFGAYEQYF,TGTGCCAGCAGTTTATTTGGGGCGTACGAGCAGTACTTC
few,TRBD2,TRBJ2-4,TRBV13,CASSREGGRSSDIQYF,TGTGCCAGCAGCCGAGAGGGCGGGAGGAGTTCAGACATTCAGTACTTC
few,TRBD2,TRBJ2-5,TRBV19,CASSIAASGRETQYF,TGTGCCAGTAGTATTGCGGCTAGCGGGAGGGAGACCCAGTACTTC
-,-,TRBJ2-7,TRBV29-1,CSVRPGSSYEQYF,TGCAGCGTGAGGCCGGGGTCCTCGTACGAGCAGTACTTC
once,-,TRBJ2-7,TRBV12-3/TRBV12-4,CASRPGPPTEAEQYF,TGTGCCAGCAGACCGGGCCCCCCAACCGAGGCCGAGCAGTACTTC
once,TRBD2,TRBJ2-1,TRBV5-1,CASSEHDSLAGRSSYNEQFF,TGCGCCAGCAGCGAACATGACAGTTTAGCGGGGAGGAGCTCCTACAATGAGCAGTTCTTC
many,TRBD2,TRBJ2-5,TRBV29-1,CSVRGGRESYVETQYF,TGCAGCGTCCGCGGTGGGCGGGAGTCCTATGTAGAGACCCAGTACTTC
-,-,TRBJ2-5,TRBV20-1,CSANEGPRETQYF,TGCAGTGCTAACGAGGGACCACGAGAGACCCAGTACTTC
-,-,TRBJ2-4,TRBV18,CASSPPGGKAKNIQYF,TGTGCCAGCTCACCACCCGGAGGAAAAGCCAAAAACATTCAGTACTTC
-,-,TRBJ1-3,TRBV5-1,CASSLDGFTSGNTIYF,TGCGCCAGCAGCTTGGACGGTTTCACCTCTGGAAACACCATATATTTT
few,-,TRBJ2-5,TRBV6-2/TRBV6-3,CAGQETQYF,TGTGCCGGTCAAGAGACCCAGTACTTC
-,-,TRBJ1-2,TRBV12-3/TRBV12-4,CASSLESGLTRGYTF,TGTGCCAGCAGTTTAGAGTCTGGGCTGACTCGAGGCTACACCTTC
few,-,TRBJ1-2,TRBV20-1,CSARGQEIYGYTF,TGCAGTGCTAGAGGGCAGGAGATCTATGGCTACACCTTC
-,-,TRBJ1-4,TRBV29-1,CSASQATNEKLFF,TGCAGCGCCTCGCAAGCAACTAATGAAAAACTGTTTTTT
few,-,TRBJ1-4,TRBV12-5,CASAPGITNEKLFF,TGTGCTAGTGCACCAGGGATCACTAATGAAAAACTGTTTTTT
few,-,TRBJ2-3,TRBV7-9,CASSHGAPKNTDTQYF,TGTGCCAGCAGCCACGGGGCGCCTAAAAACACAGATACGCAGTATTTT
few,TRBD1,TRBJ2-5,TRBV6-2/TRBV6-3,CASSYFSGGRETQYF,TGTGCCAGCAGTTACTTTTCAGGGGGCCGGGAGACCCAGTACTTC
-,TRBD2,TRBJ2-5,TRBV5-1,CASSLDAGGQEETQYF,TGCGCCAGCAGCTTGGATGCGGGGGGGCAAGAAGAGACCCAGTACTTC
-,TRBD2,TRBJ2-7,TRBV5-6,CASSLVQREGYEQYF,TGTGCCAGCAGCTTGGTCCAGCGGGAGGGATACGAGCAGTACTTC
-,-,TRBJ2-7,TRBV14,CASSHRVQYEQYF,TGTGCCAGCAGCCACAGGGTCCAATACGAGCAGTACTTC
-,-,TRBJ2-5,TRBV7-8,CASSSRQGGVAETQYF,TGTGCCAGCAGCTCGAGACAGGGAGGGGTGGCAGAGACCCAGTACTTC
-,-,TRBJ1-4,TRBV12-3/TRBV12-4,CASTAGGGRNEKLFF,TGTGCTAGCACCGCGGGTGGAGGGCGGAATGAAAAACTGTTTTTT
few,TRBD1,TRBJ2-5,TRBV20-1,CSAWDRGQQETQYF,TGCAGTGCTTGGGACAGGGGGCAACAAGAGACCCAGTACTTC
-,-,TRBJ2-3,TRBV6-2/TRBV6-3,CASSDRDGSTDTQYF,TGTGCCAGCAGTGACCGGGACGGGAGCACAGATACGCAGTATTTT
few,-,TRBJ2-1,TRBV7-2,CASSLDSLGYNEQFF,TGTGCCAGCAGCCTGGACAGTTTAGGCTACAATGAGCAGTTCTTC
-,TRBD2,TRBJ2-7,TRBV3-1,CASSQVWSVVAGVHEQYF,TGTGCCAGCAGCCAAGTTTGGAGTGTGGTAGCGGGAGTCCACGAGCAGTACTTC
many,-,TRBJ2-4,TRBV7-8,CASSSQGPIQYF,TGTGCCAGCAGCTCACAGGGCCCAATTCAGTACTTC
-,-,TRBJ2-7,TRBV7-2,CASSLGSDTEQYF,TGTGCCAGCAGCTTAGGGTCGGATACCGAGCAGTACTTC
-,-,TRBJ1-2,TRBV28,CASSGQLYGYTF,TGTGCCAGCAGTGGACAGCTCTATGGCTACACCTTC